Listed below are T cell receptor beta chains from one sample, sequenced in a study of blood T cells in healthy people across ages. TCRdb analysed the 5' RACE reads with MiXCR anew, one entry per CDR3 protein. The sample carries approximately 790,000 distinct CDR3 sequences, around two thirds recorded once. Sequencing was carried out using blood. The source of these receptors is a man aged 30 to 45 in good health. Each CDR3 is given with its conserved first and last residue. D genes are given only for firm matches. A row's size may be missing; if present it is once, few, many or a size class.

size	J	D	V	CDR3	DNA
NA	TRBJ1-2	NA	TRBV7-2	CASSRGGSLDGYTF	TGTGCCAGCAGCAGGGGTGGGTCCCTCGATGGCTACACCTTC
few	TRBJ1-5	TRBD1	TRBV27	CASQGQDQPQHF	TGTGCCAGCCAGGGACAGGATCAGCCCCAGCATTTT
NA	TRBJ1-2	TRBD1	TRBV20-1	CSAQQGYSGYTF	TGCAGTGCGCAACAGGGGTACAGTGGCTACACCTTC
NA	TRBJ2-5	NA	TRBV6-6	CASSQMWETQYF	TGTGCCAGCAGCCAGATGTGGGAGACCCAGTACTTC
NA	TRBJ1-1	NA	TRBV12-3/TRBV12-4	CASSFSKGRADTEAFF	TGTGCCAGCAGTTTTTCTAAAGGCAGGGCCGACACTGAAGCTTTCTTT
few	TRBJ2-6	NA	TRBV7-6	CASVPAGANVLTF	TGTGCCAGCGTCCCCGCTGGGGCCAACGTCCTGACTTTC
NA	TRBJ1-1	TRBD1	TRBV7-9	CASSLGDRDTEAFF	TGTGCCAGCAGCTTAGGGGACAGGGACACTGAAGCTTTCTTT
few	TRBJ2-5	TRBD1	TRBV29-1	CSARQGQTQYF	TGCAGCGCCAGACAGGGGCAAACCCAGTACTTC
NA	TRBJ1-5	NA	TRBV13	CASSLRSGGVGNQPQHF	TGTGCCAGCAGCTTAAGGTCCGGGGGGGTTGGCAATCAGCCCCAGCATTTT
NA	TRBJ2-7	NA	TRBV29-1	CSALDGHEQYF	TGCAGCGCCCTAGATGGACACGAGCAGTACTTC
NA	TRBJ2-1	NA	TRBV12-3/TRBV12-4	CASSLVFSSSYNEQFF	TGTGCCAGCAGTTTAGTATTCAGCAGCTCCTACAATGAGCAGTTCTTC
few	TRBJ1-6	NA	TRBV6-4	CASSERDNSPLHF	TGTGCCAGCAGTGAGAGGGACAATTCACCCCTCCACTTT
NA	TRBJ2-7	NA	TRBV4-1	CASSRISGTALTYEQYF	TGCGCCAGCAGCCGCATCTCCGGGACCGCCCTAACCTACGAGCAGTACTTC
NA	TRBJ2-2	NA	TRBV9	CASSVASGGELFF	TGTGCCAGCAGCGTAGCTTCCGGGGGGGAGCTGTTTTTT
once	TRBJ2-1	NA	TRBV20-1	CSAPGRSSYNEQFF	TGCAGTGCACCGGGACGCAGCTCCTACAATGAGCAGTTCTTC
NA	TRBJ2-3	NA	TRBV7-3	CASRIQPSTDTQYF	TGTGCCAGCAGGATACAACCTAGCACAGATACGCAGTATTTT
few	TRBJ2-1	NA	TRBV7-3	CASSSDSSGQFF	TGTGCCAGCAGCTCGGATAGTAGTGGGCAGTTCTTC
NA	TRBJ1-5	NA	TRBV20-1	CSAKGRNNQPQHF	TGCAGTGCTAAGGGACGGAACAATCAGCCCCAGCATTTT
once	TRBJ2-7	TRBD2	TRBV29-1	CGVPGLRHEQYF	TGCGGCGTCCCGGGACTACGGCACGAGCAGTACTTC
NA	TRBJ2-1	NA	TRBV14	CASSPVDSLFSYNEQFF	TGTGCCAGCAGCCCGGTAGACAGCCTATTCTCCTACAATGAGCAGTTCTTC
NA	TRBJ2-7	NA	TRBV4-3	CASSQDTGGYDEQYF	TGCGCCAGCAGCCAAGACACTGGCGGTTACGACGAGCAGTACTTC
once	TRBJ2-7	NA	TRBV7-8	CASSFFGPRSTGEQYF	TGTGCCAGCAGCTTTTTCGGACCCCGGTCTACAGGGGAGCAGTACTTC
NA	TRBJ2-7	NA	TRBV11-2	CASSLVGGPGNEQYF	TGTGCCAGCAGCTTAGTGGGGGGGCCTGGGAACGAGCAGTACTTC
once	TRBJ2-5	TRBD2	TRBV6-5	CASSYSPAGLRETQYF	TGTGCCAGCAGTTACTCCCCAGCGGGATTGAGAGAGACCCAGTACTTC
NA	TRBJ2-3	TRBD2	TRBV4-3	CASSQSSGRSGGDTQYF	TGCGCCAGCAGCCAATCATCGGGCAGGAGCGGGGGAGATACGCAGTATTTT
NA	TRBJ1-4	NA	TRBV29-1	CSVEAAINEKLFF	TGCAGCGTTGAGGCAGCCATTAATGAAAAACTGTTTTTT
NA	TRBJ2-7	NA	TRBV3-1	CASSQAEGRSEQYF	TGTGCCAGCAGCCAAGCGGAGGGGCGAAGCGAGCAGTACTTC
NA	TRBJ1-4	NA	TRBV11-1	CASSYVDGSNEKLFF	TGTGCCAGCAGCTACGTCGACGGAAGTAATGAAAAACTGTTTTTT
NA	TRBJ1-2	NA	TRBV7-2	CASSSGQKPYGYTF	TGTGCCAGCAGCTCAGGACAGAAACCCTATGGCTACACCTTC
NA	TRBJ2-1	NA	TRBV27	CASSVIFRGNEQFF	TGTGCCAGCAGTGTAATATTTAGGGGCAATGAGCAGTTCTTC
NA	TRBJ2-7	TRBD2	TRBV3-1	CASSQEGRGLAGDVSSYNEQYF	TGTGCCAGCAGCCAAGAAGGTCGAGGACTAGCGGGAGACGTCAGCTCCTACAATGAGCAGTACTTC
NA	TRBJ2-7	TRBD1	TRBV13	CASSQTGRGLEQYF	TGTGCCAGCAGCCAGACAGGGCGCGGCCTCGAGCAGTACTTC
NA	TRBJ1-2	TRBD1	TRBV5-6	CASSYWTGKNYGYTF	TGTGCCAGCAGCTACTGGACAGGGAAGAACTATGGCTACACCTTC